The 17 T cell receptor beta chains below all came from one sample that was sequenced in a study of shared clonotypes between healthy human individuals. Clones were read by immunoSEQ multiplex PCR, and TCRdb kept only the in-frame ones, dropping some. Of around 2,000,000 clones listed, 95% are singletons. The sample taken for sequencing was naive CD4+ T cells sorted from blood. Subset here: CD45RA+ positively selected. The origin of the receptors is a man aged 18 to 29 in good health.

Details on this clone: One junction end disagrees with the germline gene, perhaps due to a read error. The genes are TRBV7-9 and TRBJ2-2, with 8 bases lining up with TRBD2. The CDR3 has 13 amino acids. Germline V gene lookup returns CDR1 SEHNR and CDR2 FQNEAQ (reference sequence). In DNA form, the CDR3 reads TGTGCCAGCAGCTTAGCGGGACTAGGGGCGCTGTTTTTT. This codes for CASSLAGLGALFF. The complete variable domain, with remaining parts taken from reference TRBV7-9 and TRBJ2-2, reads DTGVSQNPRHKITKRGQNVTFRCDPISEHNRLYWYRQTLGQGPEFLTYFQNEAQLEKSRLLSDRFSAERPKGSFSTLEIQRTEQGDSAMYLCASSLAGLGALFFGEGSRLTVL.

The V and J genes are TRBV19 and TRBJ1-6; D ambiguous. The CDR3 extends over 15 amino acids. V lost 6 bases to trimming and J lost 8 bases, with 17 bases between them. Per germline, CDR1 LNHDA and CDR2 SQIVND (reference sequence). This CDR3 reads CASSTTVGFDSPLHF. In DNA form, the CDR3 reads TGTGCCAGTAGCACCACTGTGGGGTTCGATTCACCCCTCCACTTT.

CDR3 sequence (DNA): TGTGCCAGCAGCTTACGCGGGGTGGGAGCAGATACGCAGTATTTT. This encodes CASSLRGVGADTQYF. J is TRBJ2-3 and V is TRBV7-9; tentative D call: TRBD2 (6 bases). The CDR3 has 15 amino acids. Germline V gives CDR1 SEHNR, CDR2 FQNEAQ (reference sequence). The V gene lost 2 bases and the J gene lost 4 bases, with 13 bases spanning the gap.

The chain links TRBV15 to TRBJ1-5; D might be TRBD1 (5 bases). V shed 5 bases and J shed 3 bases, with 11 bases lying between them. There are 14 residues in the CDR3. Germline V CDR1 and CDR2: LNHNV, YYDKDF (reference sequence). CDR3 residues: CATSFDRTNQPQHF. CDR3 DNA: TGTGCCACCAGCTTCGACAGAACCAATCAGCCCCAGCATTTT.

This clone was picked up a small number of times. This CDR3 is CAIKGSTDTQYF. The CDR3 nucleotides are TGTGCCATCAAGGGCAGCACAGATACGCAGTATTTT. The V and J genes are TRBV10-3 and TRBJ2-3, with D uncertain. The CDR3 contains 12 residues. V was clipped by 7 bases and J by 0 bases, with 5 bases between them. Per the germline V gene, CDR1 is ENHRY and CDR2 is SYGVKD.

The CDR3 here is CASSSLTGGYEQYF. DNA for the CDR3: TGCGCCAGCAGCTCCTTGACAGGGGGCTACGAGCAGTACTTC. V gene TRBV5-1 combines with J gene TRBJ2-7, with 9 bases lining up with TRBD1. Per the germline V gene, CDR1 is SGHRS and CDR2 is YFSETQ. This CDR3 comprises 14 residues. Trimming cost V 3 bases and J 3 bases; bases outside gene matches: 4. The variable domain in full, completed from reference TRBV5-1 and TRBJ2-7, reads KAGVTQTPRYLIKTRGQQVTLSCSPISGHRSVSWYQQTPGQGLQFLFEYFSETQRNKGNFPGRFSGRQFSNSRSEMNVSTLELGDSALYLCASSSLTGGYEQYFGPGTRLTVT.

As concerns this clone: The same CDR3 also results from other DNA sequences found in this sample. The chain is built from TRBV18 and TRBJ2-7; a weak D match, TRBD1 (6 bases). The CDR3 covers 14 residues. V lost 0 bases, J lost 1 base, and 7 bases lay in between. CDR1 is KGHSH, CDR2 LQKENI, per germline. CDR3 coding DNA: TGTGCCAGCTCACCACCCCAGGGGTCCTACGAGCAGTACTTC. Translation: CASSPPQGSYEQYF.

The chain joins TRBV5-1 to TRBJ2-4; D unclear. The germline V gene encodes CDR1 SGHRS and CDR2 YFSETQ. V lost 2 bases and J lost 1, with 7 bases in between. The CDR3 contains 14 residues. CDR3: CASSFGDAKNIQYF. CDR3 DNA sequence: TGCGCCAGCAGCTTTGGTGACGCCAAAAACATTCAGTACTTC.

This chain connects TRBV5-1 to TRBJ1-2, with 7 positions matching TRBD1. After removal of 4 bases from V and 4 bases from J, the junction contained 7 bases not matched to a gene. Germline V lookup: CDR1 SGHRS, CDR2 YFSETQ. The CDR3 extends over 14 amino acids. DNA for the CDR3: TGCGCCAGCAGCATTACAGGGGAGGGCTATGGCTACACCTTC. This gives the protein CASSITGEGYGYTF. Variable domain in full (rest from reference TRBV5-1 and TRBJ1-2): KAGVTQTPRYLIKTRGQQVTLSCSPISGHRSVSWYQQTPGQGLQFLFEYFSETQRNKGNFPGRFSGRQFSNSRSEMNVSTLELGDSALYLCASSITGEGYGYTFGSGTRLTVV.

This clone has only one observation. The chain carries TRBV5-4 and TRBJ1-4; perhaps TRBD1 as D (6 bases). CDR1 and CDR2 from the germline V gene are SGHNT and YYREEE (reference sequence). V lost 4 bases, J lost 6 bases, and 16 bases lay in between. The CDR3 has 15 residues. The CDR3 nucleotides read TGTGCCAGCAGCAGAAAAGGGGGTATCGATGAAAAACTGTTTTTT. This encodes CASSRKGGIDEKLFF.

V gene TRBV7-2 combines with J gene TRBJ1-2; D uncertain. Trimming cost V 4 bases and J 1 base, with 13 bases left between them. Germline values: CDR1 SGHTA, CDR2 FQGNSA. The CDR3 is made up of 15 amino acids. CDR3 DNA sequence: TGTGCCAGCAGCTCTGGACGCGTTTTTAACTATGGCTACACCTTC. Translation gives CASSSGRVFNYGYTF.

As concerns this clone: One end of the junction fails to match germline, which may point to a read error. The chain has TRBV5-1 and TRBJ2-1; 11 nucleotides agree with TRBD2. Germline values: CDR1 SGHRS, CDR2 YFSETQ. CDR3 size: 12 residues. The CDR3 sequence: CASSLLAGDPVF. CDR3 coding DNA: TGCGCCAGCAGTTTACTAGCGGGAGATCCGGTCTTC.

Here the CDR3 DNA reads TGTGCCAGTAGTATTAGCGGGGGGCCCTATGAGCAGTTCTTC. It codes for CASSISGGPYEQFF. This chain joins TRBV19 and TRBJ2-1; 10 bases align to TRBD2. This CDR3 is 14 amino acids long. Trimming took 3 bases from V and 8 from J; bases not matched to a gene: 4. Germline CDR1 is LNHDA and CDR2 is SQIVND (reference sequence).

This sequence joins TRBV29-1 and TRBJ2-7; TRBD1 is a possible D gene (5 bases). The CDR3 has 13 residues. The germline V gene has CDR1 SQVTM and CDR2 ANQGSEA. Trimming removed 4 bases from V and 6 bases from J, with 16 bases in between. DNA of the CDR3: TGCAGCGTTGCTTCTGGGCTAGGGGCCGAGCAGTACTTC. This codes for CSVASGLGAEQYF.

Note on this clone: This same CDR3 is encoded by further DNA sequences in the sample. CDR3 DNA: TGTGCCAGCAGCTTAGGAGGGACGATCTCCTACGAGCAGTACTTC. Protein: CASSLGGTISYEQYF. The chain combines TRBV7-2 with TRBJ2-7; the D gene could be TRBD1 or TRBD2 (5 bases each). The CDR3 loop spans 15 amino acids. Trimming cost V 1 base and J 0 bases, with 10 bases left between them. Germline V CDR1 and CDR2: SGHTA, FQGNSA.

The rearrangement links TRBV7-9 to TRBJ2-3; D possibly corresponds to TRBD1 (6 bases). This CDR3 has 15 amino acids. Trimming cost V 5 bases and J 1 base, with 13 bases left between them. The V gene's germline CDR1 is SEHNR and CDR2 FQNEAQ (reference sequence). The CDR3 protein is CASSLQTGGTDTQYF. In DNA, the CDR3 is TGTGCCAGCAGCCTACAGACAGGAGGCACAGATACGCAGTATTTT.

V gene TRBV9 combines with J gene TRBJ1-1, with D perhaps TRBD1 (5 bases). Germline CDR1 reads SGDLS; CDR2 reads YYNGEE. Trimming removed 0 bases from V and 3 bases from J, with 6 bases in between. The length of the CDR3 is 13 residues. The CDR3 DNA reads TGTGCCAGCAGCGTAGGCAGGGACACTGAAGCTTTCTTT. Amino acids: CASSVGRDTEAFF.